A selection of T cell receptor beta chains follows, all from one sample in a study of cytomegalovirus exposure and HLA in healthy donors. Sequencing was performed with immunoSEQ multiplex PCR; in TCRdb, only in-frame clones are kept and a portion is missing. The sample has 100,000 to 150,000 clones, about 73% seen once; the top ten hold around 4.2%. What was sequenced was PBMCs. The receptors stem from a woman aged 45-59 years in good health and CMV-seropositive. Each CDR3 is given with its conserved first and last residue. D genes are given only for firm matches. Part of the rows lack a size; the others show once, few, many or a class for expanded clones.

V	D	J	size	DNA	CDR3
TRBV30	NA	TRBJ2-3	NA	TGTGCCTGGAGTGTGGGAGGCGATACGCAGTATTTT	CAWSVGGDTQYF
TRBV7-6	NA	TRBJ2-7	once	TGTGCCAGCAGCCCCGGACCTGGGGAGTCCTACGAGCAGTACTTC	CASSPGPGESYEQYF
TRBV4-1	NA	TRBJ1-5	few	TGCGCCAGCAGTCAAACCAGGGGCGTTCGTCAGCCCCAGCATTTT	CASSQTRGVRQPQHF
TRBV5-8	NA	TRBJ1-6	NA	TGTGCCAGCAGCTTGGGGAGCTCCTATAATTCACCCCTCCACTTT	CASSLGSSYNSPLHF
TRBV18	NA	TRBJ1-2	NA	TGTGCCAGCTCACCCCCGGGTGGGTCTGGGGCCTATGGCTACACCTTC	CASSPPGGSGAYGYTF
TRBV11-3	NA	TRBJ2-3	NA	TGTGCCAGCAGCCAACGGGCAGATACGCAGTATTTT	CASSQRADTQYF
TRBV7-3	NA	TRBJ1-1	NA	TGTGCCAGCAGCTTTACAAGAATGAACACTGAAGCTTTCTTT	CASSFTRMNTEAFF
TRBV4-1	TRBD2	TRBJ2-3	NA	TGCGCCAGCAAGGAGCTAGCGGGGTCCACAGATACGCAGTATTTT	CASKELAGSTDTQYF
TRBV6-6	TRBD1	TRBJ1-2	NA	TGTGCCAGCAGTTCGGGACAGGGGGACTATGGCTACACCTTC	CASSSGQGDYGYTF
TRBV7-9	NA	TRBJ2-7	NA	TGTGCCAGCAGCCCTGACACCTACGAGCAGTACTTC	CASSPDTYEQYF
TRBV7-2	NA	TRBJ2-7	NA	TGTGCCAGCAGCTTATTTTCCCTCGAGCAGTACTTC	CASSLFSLEQYF